The 25 T cell receptor beta chains presented below share a single source sample, sequenced in a study of graft-versus-host responses after intestinal transplantation. Their antigen targets remain unknown. Assay: immunoSEQ multiplex PCR; the TCRdb copy retains only in-frame clones and omits some. The data contain about 100,000 clones, over 80% of them singletons. Here the sequenced sample was unstimulated CD8+ T cells sorted from spleen or lymph node cells, taken before intestinal transplant. These receptors came from a human donor who received an intestinal transplant.

This sequence joins TRBV6-1 and TRBJ2-5; no clear D. V lost 6 bases to trimming and J lost 1 base, with 12 bases between them. The germline V gene encodes CDR1 MNHNS and CDR2 SASEGT. The CDR3 loop spans 14 amino acids. The CDR3 loop is CASRPPESQETQYF. CDR3 in DNA: TGTGCCAGCAGGCCCCCGGAGAGCCAAGAGACCCAGTACTTC.

The rearrangement uses TRBV7-9 and TRBJ1-1, with 7 positions matching TRBD1. Germline V gene data show CDR1 as SEHNR and CDR2 as FQNEAQ (reference sequence). Unmatched junction bases numbered 7, after V lost 3 bases and J lost 3 bases. The CDR3 loop spans 15 amino acids. The CDR3 DNA follows: TGTGCCAGCAGCTTCATAGGGGGCGCGTACACTGAAGCTTTCTTT. Translation: CASSFIGGAYTEAFF.

This clone qualifies as medium-sized (0.01 to 0.1%). In DNA form, the CDR3 reads TGTGCCAGCACTAGCGGGACATACGAGCAGTACTTC. Translation: CASTSGTYEQYF. The J gene is TRBJ2-7, the V gene TRBV2; 9 bases match TRBD2. Germline V gene data show CDR1 as SNHLY and CDR2 as FYNNEI. The trim removed 7 bases at V and 4 bases at J, leaving 2 bases unmatched. The CDR3 covers 12 residues.

The chain couples TRBV15 to TRBJ2-7; 7 nucleotides align to TRBD2. Germline assignment: CDR1 LNHNV and CDR2 YYDKDF (reference sequence). V dropped 0 bases and J dropped 2; count of bases not matched to a gene: 10. This CDR3 is 17 amino acids long. The CDR3 nucleotides read TGTGCCACCAGCAGAGAAGCCTTAGCGGGCGCGACCTACGAGCAGTACTTC. This gives the protein CATSREALAGATYEQYF.

V usage is TRBV18 and J usage is TRBJ2-3; 7 bases agree with TRBD1. The V and J ends lost 6 bases and 2 bases, in that order; junction bases with no gene match: 5. Looked up from germline, CDR1 is KGHSH and CDR2 is LQKENI. CDR3 length: 14 amino acids. The CDR3 DNA sequence: TGTGCCAGCTCCCGAACAGGGGACACAGATACGCAGTATTTT. Translation gives CASSRTGDTDTQYF.

The V gene is TRBV7-3, the J gene TRBJ2-1; D is possibly TRBD2 (7 bases). V was pared by 8 bases and J by 1 base, with 18 bases between. This CDR3 comprises 16 residues. The germline gives CDR1 SGHTA, CDR2 FQGTGA. This CDR3 reads CASARGGEGSYNEQFF. The CDR3 coding sequence is TGTGCCAGCGCAAGGGGGGGAGAGGGATCCTACAATGAGCAGTTCTTC. Variable domain in full (rest from reference TRBV7-3 and TRBJ2-1): GAGVSQTPSNKVTEKGKYVELRCDPISGHTALYWYRQSLGQGPEFLIYFQGTGAADDSGLPNDRFFAVRPEGSVSTLKIQRTERGDSAVYLCASARGGEGSYNEQFFGPGTRLTVL.

J is TRBJ1-3 and V is TRBV7-5. TRBV7-5 is a listed pseudogene. The CDR3 has 15 residues. The CDR3 DNA reads TGTGTCAGAAGCTTAAAGGTAGTCTCTGGAAACACCATATATTTT. Protein: CVRSLKVVSGNTIYF.

The chain is built from TRBV12-2 and TRBJ1-1; the table's D call TRBD1 went unverified against the DNA. TRBV12-2 is labeled a pseudogene. This CDR3 contains 15 residues. CDR3 protein: CASRLGIVWTAAAFF. CDR3 DNA: TGTGCAAGTCGCTTAGGAATAGTTTGGACAGCAGCGGCTTTCTTT.

The J gene is TRBJ2-4, the V gene TRBV5-1; 11 bases fit TRBD2. From germline, CDR1 is SGHRS and CDR2 YFSETQ. The V segment lost 3 bases and the J segment 3 bases; nucleotides outside the gene matches: 8. The CDR3 extends over 17 amino acids. The CDR3 is CASSSGGLADFKNIQYF. Here the CDR3 DNA reads TGCGCCAGCAGCTCGGGGGGACTAGCGGATTTCAAAAACATTCAGTACTTC.

The rearrangement joins TRBV4-2 to TRBJ2-1; TRBD2 agrees at 7 bases. The V gene's germline CDR1 is LGHNA and CDR2 YNFKEQ. This CDR3 spans 15 amino acids. V shed 4 bases, J shed 7 bases, and the junction held 10 bases outside the gene matches. DNA of the CDR3: TGTGCCAGCAGCCCCCTCGAGCGGGGTGAAAATGAGCAGTTCTTC. Its protein is CASSPLERGENEQFF.

CDR3 bases: TGCGCCAGCAGCCAAGGACTTATCAGCGGGGGCCTCTACGAGCAGTACTTC. Protein product: CASSQGLISGGLYEQYF. The chain is built from TRBV4-1 and TRBJ2-7; 8 bases map to TRBD2. The ends lost 1 base at V and 3 bases at J; junction bases unmatched: 11. Germline V gene data show CDR1 as MGHRA and CDR2 as YSYEKL. The CDR3 is 17 amino acids.

The chain combines TRBV11-2 with TRBJ2-5, with D hard to call. V was shortened by 5 bases and J by 3 bases, with 13 bases between the two germline ends. The CDR3 totals 14 residues. The germline V gene has CDR1 SGHAT and CDR2 FQNNGV. This chain's CDR3 is CASSGPTEEETQYF. DNA of the CDR3: TGTGCCAGCAGCGGTCCTACAGAGGAAGAGACCCAGTACTTC.

The chain combines TRBV7-6 with TRBJ1-5, with D possibly matching TRBD1 (5 bases). V was shortened by 1 base and J by 7 bases, with 20 bases between the two germline ends. Germline V CDR1 and CDR2: SGHVS, FNYEAQ. This CDR3 is built from 17 residues. CDR3 coding DNA: TGTGCCAGCAGCTTAGAGCCACTGGGGGGGGATAGGCAGCCCCAGCATTTT. As protein: CASSLEPLGGDRQPQHF.

The V call is TRBV9, the J call TRBJ1-3; the D gene is possibly TRBD1 (5 bases). This CDR3 has 15 residues. Germline assignment: CDR1 SGDLS and CDR2 YYNGEE. V was cut by 7 bases and J by 0 bases, with 14 bases left in between. CDR3: CASSPEGPSGNTIYF. The CDR3 nucleotides are TGTGCCAGCTCCCCCGAGGGACCCTCTGGAAACACCATATATTTT.

The chain couples TRBV11-2 to TRBJ2-5; 10 nucleotides align to TRBD2. The CDR3 is made up of 16 amino acids. Germline CDR1 and CDR2: SGHAT and FQNNGV. V trimming: 1 base; J trimming: 3 bases; junction bases outside the gene matches: 5. As DNA, the CDR3 is TGTGCCAGCAGCTTAGGGCTAGCGGGAGTGGAAGAGACCCAGTACTTC. It translates to CASSLGLAGVEETQYF.

The chain employs TRBV28 and TRBJ1-3, with a tentative D call TRBD1 (5 bases). Germline V gene lookup returns CDR1 MDHEN and CDR2 SYDVKM. The CDR3 sequence is 15 residues long. V lost 3 bases and J 1 base, leaving 10 bases between the germline ends. The CDR3 DNA reads as TGTGCCAGCAGTTTTTCCCAGGGATCTGGAAACACCATATATTTT. This translates into CASSFSQGSGNTIYF.

The rearrangement joins TRBV9 to TRBJ2-7; 8 nucleotides match TRBD2. Germline V gives CDR1 SGDLS, CDR2 YYNGEE. Trimming removed 2 bases from V and 0 bases from J; junction bases left unmatched: 4. The CDR3 is 15 amino acids. The CDR3 reads CASSVGLASSYEQYF. CDR3 bases: TGTGCCAGCAGCGTTGGACTAGCTAGCTCCTACGAGCAGTACTTC.

The chain recombines TRBV7-7 with TRBJ1-5; D may be TRBD1 (5 bases). Between the trimmed V and J ends, which lost 3 bases and 1 base, there was a span of 10 bases. Per germline, CDR1 SSHAT and CDR2 FNYEAQ (reference sequence). The CDR3 has 15 amino acids. CDR3 loop: CASSFVGDSNQPQHF. In DNA, the CDR3 is TGTGCCAGCAGCTTTGTTGGGGACAGCAATCAGCCCCAGCATTTT. Full variable domain (outside the CDR3, taken from reference TRBV7-7 and TRBJ1-5): GAGVSQSPRYKVTKRGQDVTLRCDPISSHATLYWYQQALGQGPEFLTYFNYEAQPDKSGLPSDRFSAERPEGSISTLTIQRTEQRDSAMYRCASSFVGDSNQPQHFGDGTRLSIL.

The chain uses TRBV11-1 and TRBJ1-4; D possibly corresponds to TRBD1 (5 bases). The CDR3 is 17 residues long. V was shortened by 4 bases and J by 4 bases, with 19 bases between the two germline ends. Germline loops: CDR1 SGHAT, CDR2 FQDESV (reference sequence). CDR3 nucleotide sequence: TGTGCCAGCAGCTCTACCAGTTGCGGGGGGTGTAATGAAAAACTGTTTTTT. The encoded protein is CASSSTSCGGCNEKLFF.

This chain joins TRBV30 and TRBJ2-1; 8 bases map to TRBD1. CDR1 is GTSNPN, CDR2 SVGIG, per germline (reference sequence). V lost 3 bases, J lost 1 base, and 5 bases stayed unmatched. This CDR3 has 15 residues. The CDR3 is CAWSPDRGSYNEQFF. In DNA form, the CDR3 reads TGTGCCTGGAGCCCCGACAGGGGATCCTACAATGAGCAGTTCTTC.

V is TRBV29-1 and J is TRBJ2-5; D may be TRBD1 (6 bases). V dropped 6 bases and J dropped 5 bases, with 22 bases sitting between them. Germline CDR1 and CDR2: SQVTM and ANQGSEA. The CDR3 loop spans 15 amino acids. The CDR3 region is CSVHQTGILLETQYF. The DNA of the CDR3 is TGCAGCGTACACCAAACAGGGATCCTCTTGGAGACCCAGTACTTC. Filled out from reference TRBV29-1 and TRBJ2-5, the complete variable domain reads SAVISQKPSRDICQRGTSLTIQCQVDSQVTMMFWYRQQPGQSLTLIATANQGSEATYESGFVIDKFPISRPNLTFSTLTVSNMSPEDSSIYLCSVHQTGILLETQYFGPGTRLLVL.

V and J are TRBV4-1 and TRBJ2-3; 8 bases line up with TRBD2. Germline lookup yields CDR1 MGHRA and CDR2 YSYEKL. J was trimmed by 4 bases and V by 4 bases; bases with no gene match: 7. The CDR3 contains 15 residues. CDR3 sequence reads: CASSPISGSADTQYF. CDR3 DNA sequence: TGCGCCAGCAGCCCTATAAGCGGGAGCGCAGATACGCAGTATTTT.

This chain connects TRBV19 to TRBJ1-2, with TRBD1 identical over 9 bases. This CDR3 region has 13 residues. V shed 9 bases and J 2 bases; nucleotides not matched to a gene: 4. The V gene's germline CDR1 is LNHDA and CDR2 SQIVND (reference sequence). The CDR3 sequence: CASLGTGNYGYTF. The CDR3 DNA sequence: TGTGCCAGCTTAGGGACAGGGAACTATGGCTACACCTTC.

The chain recombines TRBV6-1 with TRBJ2-5; TRBD2 is a possible D gene (5 bases). Trimming removed 3 bases at V and 5 bases at J, with 10 bases between. Germline assignment: CDR1 MNHNS and CDR2 SASEGT. The CDR3 has 13 residues. CDR3 DNA sequence: TGTGCCAGCAGTGACGGGGATCGGGAGACCCAGTACTTC. Amino acids: CASSDGDRETQYF.

This clone was recorded only once. The V and J genes are TRBV4-2 and TRBJ2-1, with D possibly being TRBD2 (5 bases). The V gene's germline CDR1 is LGHNA and CDR2 YNFKEQ. The CDR3 extends over 17 amino acids. V was shortened by 1 base and J by 2 bases, with 15 bases between the two germline ends. CDR3 region: CASSQVEGAPPYNEQFF. Here the CDR3 DNA reads TGTGCCAGCAGCCAAGTTGAGGGAGCCCCCCCCTACAATGAGCAGTTCTTC.